Detailed here is one T cell receptor (beta chain). Antigen: not known. In terms of origin and age, donors were healthy Caucasian individuals from Russia aged about 6 to 100. The data derive from a study of blood T cells in healthy people across ages. CDR3 length: 13 amino acids. CDR1 is MNHEY, CDR2 SVGEGT, per germline. The V gene lost 6 bases and the J gene lost 5 bases, with 13 bases spanning the gap. Findings of the study overall: Considered underestimates were the diversity estimates obtained from one million T cells. When set beside aged donors, long-lived donors presented more naive CD4+ cells and higher diversity.

A sample-barcoded 5' primer and a J-beta primer mix were used in a second PCR of about 7 to 12 cycles. TCRdb ran MiXCR on the 5' RACE reads and lists one entry per CDR3 protein. This sample has about 1.6 million distinct CDR3 sequences, with roughly 30% found just once. The specimen was blood. The TCR sequence derives from a woman aged 25 to 39 in good health. The chain is built from TRBV6-2 or TRBV6-3 and TRBJ2-5; possibly TRBD2 for D (6 bases). The CDR3: CASSALALETQYF. The CDR3 DNA reads TGTGCCAGCAGCGCCCTAGCGCTCGAGACCCAGTACTTC.